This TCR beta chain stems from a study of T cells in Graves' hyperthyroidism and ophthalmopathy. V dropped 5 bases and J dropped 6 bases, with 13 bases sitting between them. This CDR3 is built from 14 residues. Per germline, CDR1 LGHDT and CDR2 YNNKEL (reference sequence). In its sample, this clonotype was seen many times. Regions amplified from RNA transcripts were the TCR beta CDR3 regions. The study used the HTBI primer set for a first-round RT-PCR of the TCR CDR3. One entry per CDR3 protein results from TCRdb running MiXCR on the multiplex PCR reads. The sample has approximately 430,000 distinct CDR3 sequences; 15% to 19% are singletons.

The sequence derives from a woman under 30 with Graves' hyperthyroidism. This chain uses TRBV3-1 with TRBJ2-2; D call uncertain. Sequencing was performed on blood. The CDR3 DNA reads TGTGCCAGCAGCAAACAATGGGCGTCCGGGGAGCTGTTTTTT. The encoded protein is CASSKQWASGELFF.